A few counts support the clone carrying this T cell receptor beta chain. The sample originates from a study of blood T cells in healthy people across ages. With 4 bases removed from V and 0 bases from J, the gap between germline ends came to 13 bases. Germline V gene sequence: CDR1 LGHNA, CDR2 YNFKEQ. This CDR3 comprises 15 residues. For the second PCR, which ran for 7 to 11 cycles, a sample-barcoded 5' primer and a J-beta primer mix were used. TCRdb redid the calling of the 5' RACE reads with MiXCR, one entry per CDR3 protein. The table includes around 900,000 distinct CDR3 sequences, about 51% detected once.

The sample comprised blood. V usage is TRBV4-2 and J usage is TRBJ2-7; D might be TRBD1 (6 bases). This sequence was found in a woman aged 60 to 75 in good health. CDR3 DNA sequence: TGTGCCAGCAGCCCCTACGGGACAAGCTCCTACGAGCAGTACTTC. Translation gives CASSPYGTSSYEQYF.